A selection of T cell receptor beta chains follows, all from one sample in a study of blood T cell repertoires in COVID-19. Data came from immunoSEQ multiplex PCR; TCRdb stores just in-frame clones and leaves some out. The top ten clones hold less than 25% of a sample with roughly 53,000 clones, roughly 76% of them seen once. The sequencing input was peripheral blood. The receptor source for this set is a man aged 45-65 years with active or convalescent COVID-19. The CDR3 runs from the conserved cysteine through the conserved F or W. A D gene is named only where the DNA matches it firmly. Only part of the rows carry a size: once, few, many, or a class if the clone is expanded.

-	-	TRBV29-1	TRBJ2-7	CSGLRRVWDEQYF	TGCAGCGGGCTTAGGAGGGTATGGGACGAGCAGTACTTC
-	TRBD2	TRBV7-2	TRBJ2-7	CASSSTSTYEQYF	TGTGCCAGCAGTTCGACTAGCACCTACGAGCAGTACTTC
-	-	TRBV7-7	TRBJ2-1	CASSLDGYNEQFF	TGTGCCAGCAGCTTAGACGGGTACAATGAGCAGTTCTTC
once	-	TRBV2	TRBJ2-5	CASKPEETQYF	TGTGCCAGCAAACCGGAAGAGACCCAGTACTTC
-	-	TRBV18	TRBJ1-2	CASSQSGTNYGYTF	TGTGCCAGCTCACAGTCCGGGACAAACTATGGCTACACCTTC
-	-	TRBV4-2	TRBJ1-6	CASLGGGPGSPLHF	TGTGCCAGCTTGGGGGGAGGCCCGGGGTCACCCCTCCACTTT
-	-	TRBV5-1	TRBJ2-3	CASRFGPRADTQYF	TGCGCCAGCAGATTTGGGCCCAGGGCAGATACGCAGTATTTT
-	TRBD2	TRBV11-2	TRBJ2-2	CASSSLAGLTGELFF	TGTGCCAGCAGTTCACTAGCGGGGCTCACCGGGGAGCTGTTTTTT
-	TRBD1	TRBV9	TRBJ1-5	CASSGTGEYQPQHF	TGTGCCAGCAGCGGGACAGGGGAATATCAGCCCCAGCATTTT
-	-	TRBV19	TRBJ1-5	CASSAGFPFREQPQHF	TGTGCCAGTAGTGCGGGATTCCCGTTCCGAGAACAGCCCCAGCATTTT
-	TRBD1	TRBV2	TRBJ1-1	CASTRDRVLNTEAFF	TGTGCCAGCACCCGGGACAGGGTTTTGAACACTGAAGCTTTCTTT
few	TRBD1	TRBV9	TRBJ1-3	CASSVTGGSDPGNTIYF	TGTGCCAGCAGCGTTACAGGGGGTTCCGATCCTGGAAACACCATATATTTT
-	TRBD1	TRBV29-1	TRBJ2-7	CSVMTGGEQYF	TGCAGCGTTATGACAGGGGGCGAGCAGTACTTC
-	-	TRBV2	TRBJ2-5	CASSGPTQARETQYF	TGTGCCAGCAGTGGCCCCACCCAGGCCAGGGAGACCCAGTACTTC
many	-	TRBV2	TRBJ1-2	CASRTGKRELDGYTF	TGTGCCAGCCGTACAGGGAAGAGGGAGTTGGATGGCTACACCTTC
few	-	TRBV5-1	TRBJ2-1	CASSRSRDWYNNEQFF	TGCGCCAGCAGCAGGAGCCGGGACTGGTACAACAATGAGCAGTTCTTC
-	TRBD1	TRBV5-1	TRBJ1-1	CASSLGDRAAEAFF	TGCGCCAGCAGCTTGGGGGACAGGGCTGCTGAAGCTTTCTTT
-	-	TRBV6-6	TRBJ1-3	CASSTSAGNTIYF	TGTGCCAGCAGCACGAGCGCTGGAAACACCATATATTTT
few	TRBD2	TRBV5-1	TRBJ2-5	CASRSSGGAWVETQYF	TGCGCCAGCAGGAGTAGCGGGGGGGCCTGGGTCGAGACCCAGTACTTC
few	TRBD1	TRBV2	TRBJ1-1	CASIRDTRAAGGSEAFF	TGTGCCAGCATCCGCGATACGCGAGCGGCAGGGGGCTCTGAAGCTTTCTTT
-	-	TRBV19	TRBJ2-7	CASSIGQGLHEQYF	TGTGCCAGTAGTATCGGCCAGGGATTACACGAGCAATACTTC
-	TRBD2	TRBV4-2	TRBJ2-7	CASSPSTSGGGPAYEQYF	TGTGCCAGCAGCCCATCGACTAGCGGGGGCGGCCCCGCCTACGAGCAGTACTTC
few	TRBD1	TRBV4-1	TRBJ1-4	CASSQIPGQGREKLFF	TGCGCCAGCAGCCAGATCCCGGGACAGGGGCGTGAAAAACTGTTTTTT
-	TRBD1	TRBV5-1	TRBJ1-4	CASSVDRAEKLFF	TGCGCCAGCAGCGTCGACAGGGCGGAAAAACTGTTTTTT
-	TRBD1	TRBV5-5	TRBJ1-2	CASSLEGARRELTF	TGTGCCAGCAGCTTGGAGGGGGCGAGAAGGGAATTGACCTTC